A single sample is the source of the 30 T cell receptor beta chains below, sequenced in a study of graft-versus-host responses after intestinal transplantation. The protocol was immunoSEQ multiplex PCR, while the TCRdb copy is restricted to in-frame clones and leaves out a portion. The repertoire has about 24,000 clones, 75% to 90% of them found once; the top ten carry roughly 0.99%. The sequences come from PBMCs, collected roughly 69 weeks after intestinal transplant. All receptors derive from a human patient who received an intestinal transplant, so some T cells may come from the graft donor.

There are a few counts of this clone. The chain uses TRBV5-5 and TRBJ2-7; TRBD1 matches at 8 bases. Trimming removed 4 bases from V and 4 bases from J; junction bases left unmatched: 7. Germline V gives CDR1 SGHKS, CDR2 YYEKEE (reference sequence). The CDR3 loop spans 14 amino acids. Here the CDR3 DNA reads TGTGCCAGCAGCCTCGGACAGGGACGGTACGAGCAGTACTTC. Its translation is CASSLGQGRYEQYF.

This clone came up once. The V gene is TRBV28, the J gene TRBJ2-1, with D perhaps given as TRBD1 or TRBD2 (5 bases each). The CDR3 is made up of 14 amino acids. The germline CDR1 and CDR2 sequences are MDHEN and SYDVKM. V gave up 1 base and J gave up 12 bases, with 16 bases separating them. CDR3 sequence: CASSLSGLGGPQFF. Written as DNA, the CDR3 is TGTGCCAGCAGTTTATCGGGGCTAGGTGGGCCGCAGTTCTTC.

A remark on this clone: One end of the junction fails to match germline, which may point to a read error. Other nucleotide sequences from this sample produce the same CDR3. The rearrangement links TRBV9 to TRBJ2-3, with D possibly being TRBD2 (5 bases). The CDR3 has 13 amino acids. Germline loops: CDR1 SGDLS, CDR2 YYNGEE. CDR3 sequence reads: CASSEDPTDTQYF. Written as DNA, the CDR3 is TGTGCCAGTAGCGAGGACCCCACAGATACGCAGTATTTT.

This chain links TRBV7-9 with TRBJ2-1; D not resolved. This CDR3 spans 13 amino acids. CDR1 is SEHNR, CDR2 FQNEAQ, per germline (reference sequence). With 5 bases removed from V and 7 bases from J, the gap between germline ends came to 12 bases. DNA of the CDR3: TGTGCCAGCAGCCAACCTCGGAGAAATGAGCAGTTCTTC. Amino acid sequence: CASSQPRRNEQFF.

The rearrangement joins TRBV4-2 to TRBJ1-2; the D is unclear. The CDR3 spans 13 residues. CDR1 and CDR2 (germline): LGHNA, YNFKEQ. Trimming shortened V by 2 bases and J by 0 bases, and 4 bases separated the two germline ends. CDR3 DNA: TGTGCCAGCAGCCAATTAGCTAACTATGGCTACACCTTC. It yields the protein CASSQLANYGYTF.

The chain recombines TRBV19 with TRBJ2-4; D unresolved. Trimming took off 6 bases at V and 1 base at J, with 10 bases between the two ends. The CDR3 length is 14 residues. Germline CDR1 reads LNHDA; CDR2 reads SQIVND (reference sequence). This CDR3 reads CASSTLLAKNIQYF. In nucleotides, the CDR3 is TGTGCCAGTAGCACCTTGCTGGCCAAAAACATTCAGTACTTC.

This chain uses TRBV19 with TRBJ2-7; 9 bases are a match to TRBD2. This CDR3 contains 15 residues. Per germline, CDR1 LNHDA and CDR2 SQIVND (reference sequence). V was clipped by 5 bases and J by 4 bases; unmatched bases: 9. The CDR3 coding sequence is TGTGCCAGTAGTGTTTCCGGGACTAGCAGTTACGAGCAGTACTTC. Residues: CASSVSGTSSYEQYF.

V is TRBV7-3 and J is TRBJ2-2; D ambiguous. The CDR3 runs to 12 residues. Germline V gene data show CDR1 as SGHTA and CDR2 as FQGTGA. V lost 5 bases, J lost 6 bases, and 7 bases lay in between. For the CDR3, the DNA is TGTGCCAGCAGCCAAGGCTCCGGGGAGCTGTTTTTT. Protein: CASSQGSGELFF.

This clone was detected a few times. V gene TRBV7-3 combines with J gene TRBJ2-2; no clear D. V dropped 2 bases and J dropped 5 bases, with 6 bases sitting between them. The CDR3 totals 13 residues. The germline V gene has CDR1 SGHTA and CDR2 FQGTGA. Here the CDR3 reads CASSLERTGELFF. The CDR3 DNA follows: TGTGCCAGCAGCTTAGAGAGGACCGGGGAGCTGTTTTTT.

This chain joins TRBV9 and TRBJ2-1, with TRBD2 matching over 12 bases. J was trimmed by 4 bases and V by 2 bases; bases with no gene match: 4. CDR1 SGDLS and CDR2 YYNGEE come from the germline V gene. The CDR3 runs to 16 residues. The CDR3 loop reads CASSVGTSGHYNEQFF. In nucleotides, the CDR3 is TGTGCCAGCAGCGTGGGGACTAGCGGGCATTACAATGAGCAGTTCTTC.

Here the CDR3 reads CASSVGYNEQFF. The CDR3 DNA sequence: TGTGCCAGCAGCGTGGGTTACAATGAGCAGTTCTTC. The chain recombines TRBV9 with TRBJ2-1, with D unclear. The CDR3 sequence is 12 residues long. Germline-derived CDR1 and CDR2 are SGDLS and YYNGEE. The V and J ends lost 2 bases and 4 bases respectively, with 4 bases between them.

V is TRBV7-2 and J is TRBJ2-7; 8 positions agree with TRBD2. There are 15 residues in the CDR3. With V trimmed by 4 bases and J by 7 bases, 12 bases remained unmatched. Per the germline V gene, CDR1 is SGHTA and CDR2 is FQGNSA. Here the CDR3 DNA reads TGTGCCAGCAGCTGGGGGCCGGGAGGGCCGCGGGAGCAGTACTTC. Protein: CASSWGPGGPREQYF.

V and J are TRBV5-4 and TRBJ2-1, with 9 positions matching TRBD2. V was clipped by 4 bases and J by 4 bases; unmatched bases: 3. Germline lookup yields CDR1 SGHNT and CDR2 YYREEE (reference sequence). This CDR3 contains 14 residues. Written as DNA, the CDR3 is TGTGCCAGCAGCCGTAGCGGGAGTTACAATGAGCAGTTCTTC. Its translation: CASSRSGSYNEQFF.

V and J are TRBV2 and TRBJ1-1, with D unresolved. The CDR3 has 11 residues. Deletions cut 6 bases from V and 3 bases from J, with 5 bases between. Germline CDR1 SNHLY, CDR2 FYNNEI. In nucleotides, the CDR3 is TGTGCCAGCAGACCATACACTGAAGCTTTCTTT. Its protein is CASRPYTEAFF.

The chain couples TRBV23-1 to TRBJ1-1; unclear D gene. TRBV23-1 is placed among ORFs of uncertain function. Trimming shortened V by 2 bases and J by 11 bases, and 18 bases separated the two germline ends. This CDR3 contains 14 residues. As DNA, the CDR3 is TGCGCCAGCAGTCAAAATTATCTAGGTAGAAGGGCTTTCTTT. Its protein is CASSQNYLGRRAFF.

In DNA form, the CDR3 reads TGTGCCAGCAGCGTATTCATCTGCCCACAAGAGACCCAGTACTTC. Translation gives CASSVFICPQETQYF. The chain joins TRBV9 to TRBJ2-5, with D unclear. The CDR3 is 15 residues long. V gave up 1 base and J gave up 2 bases, with 12 bases separating them. Per germline, CDR1 SGDLS and CDR2 YYNGEE.

The DNA for the CDR3 is TGTGCCACCAGCAGAGATCGACTGCTCATGAACACTGAAGCTTTCTTT. Translating gives CATSRDRLLMNTEAFF. The rearrangement links TRBV15 to TRBJ1-1, with D hard to call. CDR1 and CDR2 from the germline V gene are LNHNV and YYDKDF (reference sequence). CDR3 size: 16 residues. V shed 0 bases and J shed 0 bases, with 11 bases lying between them.

The chain recombines TRBV21-1 with TRBJ2-7. TRBV21-1 is listed as a pseudogene. There are 14 residues in the CDR3. The CDR3 DNA reads as TGTGCCAGCAGCAAAGTGACGGTTAAGTACGAGCAGTACTTC. Translation gives CASSKVTVKYEQYF.

This clone occurred once. V is TRBV30 and J is TRBJ2-7; 10 bases match TRBD2. Germline V CDR1 and CDR2: GTSNPN, SVGIG (reference sequence). V lost 0 bases to trimming and J lost 9 bases; unmatched junction nucleotides: 8. The length of the CDR3 is 14 residues. The CDR3 bases are TGTGCCTGGAGTGTACGAGCGGGAGGGCTTGGGCAGTACTTC. This sequence encodes CAWSVRAGGLGQYF. Together with reference TRBV30 and TRBJ2-7, the CDR3 gives the full variable domain: SQTIHQWPATLVQPVGSPLSLECTVEGTSNPNLYWYRQAAGRGLQLLFYSVGIGQISSEVPQNLSASRPQDRQFILSSKKLLLSDSGFYLCAWSVRAGGLGQYFGPGTRLTVT.

This sequence joins TRBV13 and TRBJ2-3; TRBD1 aligns across 9 bases. This CDR3 comprises 14 residues. Trimming at V came to 2 bases and at J to 5 bases, leaving 2 bases not matched to a gene. Germline values: CDR1 PRHDT, CDR2 FYEKMQ (reference sequence). CDR3 amino acids: CASSLRDREDTQYF. DNA for the CDR3: TGTGCCAGCAGCTTAAGGGACAGGGAAGATACGCAGTATTTT.

The chain carries TRBV7-9 and TRBJ2-3; 11 bases match TRBD2. CDR3 length: 16 residues. Germline V gives CDR1 SEHNR, CDR2 FQNEAQ (reference sequence). V dropped 6 bases and J dropped 2; count of bases not matched to a gene: 7. CDR3 DNA: TGTGCCAGCAGACTAGCGGGAGCCCCCCCCACAGATACGCAGTATTTT. Its protein is CASRLAGAPPTDTQYF. Filled out from reference TRBV7-9 and TRBJ2-3, the complete variable domain reads DTGVSQNPRHKITKRGQNVTFRCDPISEHNRLYWYRQTLGQGPEFLTYFQNEAQLEKSRLLSDRFSAERPKGSFSTLEIQRTEQGDSAMYLCASRLAGAPPTDTQYFGPGTRLTVL.

V gene TRBV18 combines with J gene TRBJ2-5; 7 bases fit TRBD1. V dropped 1 base and J dropped 4; count of bases not matched to a gene: 6. CDR3 length: 15 residues. Germline CDR1 reads KGHSH; CDR2 reads LQKENI. CDR3 loop: CASSPRQGIIETQYF. CDR3 DNA sequence: TGTGCCAGCTCACCACGACAGGGAATAATAGAGACCCAGTACTTC.

This chain joins TRBV10-3 and TRBJ2-3, with 8 bases aligning to TRBD2. The CDR3 is made up of 20 amino acids. V lost 6 bases, J lost 0 bases, and 20 bases stayed unmatched. The V gene's germline CDR1 is ENHRY and CDR2 SYGVKD. The CDR3 DNA reads as TGTGCCATCAGCGCCTCTCCCGGACTAGCTGTAGGCTCTAGCACAGATACGCAGTATTTT. Protein product: CAISASPGLAVGSSTDTQYF.

The V gene is TRBV6-1, the J gene TRBJ2-2; a possible D gene is TRBD2 (6 bases). Germline values: CDR1 MNHNS, CDR2 SASEGT. V lost 7 bases to trimming and J lost 2 bases, with 14 bases between them. There are 15 residues in the CDR3. As DNA, the CDR3 is TGTGCCAGCACCCCCCGGGACTTTAACACCGGGGAGCTGTTTTTT. It encodes CASTPRDFNTGELFF.

The table lists this clone with a count of one. The gene calls are TRBV6-6 and TRBJ2-5, with 9 bases that match TRBD2. V trimming: 7 bases; J trimming: 1 base; junction bases outside the gene matches: 7. Per the germline V gene, CDR1 is MNHNY and CDR2 is SVGAGI (reference sequence). CDR3 length: 15 residues. DNA for the CDR3: TGTGCCAGCACTAGCGGGAAAGTTACCCAAGAGACCCAGTACTTC. Protein sequence: CASTSGKVTQETQYF.

In nucleotides, the CDR3 is TGCGCCAGCAGCCCCCTGGGACAGACCGAAGCAACTAATGAAAAACTGTTTTTT. It encodes CASSPLGQTEATNEKLFF. V usage is TRBV4-1 and J usage is TRBJ1-4; the match to TRBD1 covers 7 bases. Germline V gives CDR1 MGHRA, CDR2 YSYEKL. V was clipped by 4 bases and J by 0 bases; unmatched bases: 11. The CDR3 contains 18 residues.

The chain carries TRBV7-9 and TRBJ1-1, with D perhaps TRBD1 (6 bases). CDR1 and CDR2 from the germline V gene are SEHNR and FQNEAQ (reference sequence). Trimming stripped 5 bases from V and 5 bases from J, with 21 bases between. The CDR3 is 16 residues long. The CDR3 DNA reads TGTGCCAGCAGCCGCCAGGGACAACTCATGGGAACTGAAGCTTTCTTT. This translates into CASSRQGQLMGTEAFF.

The chain has TRBV11-2 and TRBJ2-7; D not resolved. The CDR3 is made up of 16 amino acids. V lost 5 bases, J lost 6 bases, and 23 bases lay in between. The V gene's germline CDR1 is SGHAT and CDR2 FQNNGV. As DNA, the CDR3 is TGTGCCAGCAGCCGCGGCGTGGGGAAGCCTAGATTCGAGCAGTACTTC. It specifies CASSRGVGKPRFEQYF.

Remarks on this clone: Germline is not matched at one junction end, which may reflect a read error. The genes are TRBV6-5 and TRBJ1-2; possible D gene TRBD1, 5 bases. The CDR3 loop spans 12 amino acids. Germline V lookup: CDR1 MNHEY, CDR2 SVGAGI. The CDR3 coding sequence is TGTGCCAGCAGTAACCGGGACTACGGCTACACCTTC. The encoded protein is CASSNRDYGYTF.

The gene calls are TRBV19 and TRBJ2-2; TRBD2 matches at 9 bases. J gave up 1 base and V 7 bases, and 1 base lay outside the gene matches. Germline loops: CDR1 LNHDA, CDR2 SQIVND (reference sequence). There are 14 residues in the CDR3. CDR3 amino acids: CASISGRNTGELFF. The CDR3, as DNA: TGTGCCAGTATTAGCGGGAGGAACACCGGGGAGCTGTTTTTT.